The clone carrying this T cell receptor beta chain was observed at least ten times. Its antigen is unknown. Germline V gives CDR1 DFQATT, CDR2 SNEGSKA (reference sequence). The junction had 8 bases not matched to a gene; V was cut back by 3 bases and J by 4 bases. There are 16 residues in the CDR3. Whenever a sequencing run was performed, it yielded over 190 million TCR-beta sequences from 15-18 subjects. In TCRdb, the 5' RACE reads were re-called with MiXCR into one record per CDR3 protein. The table has tens of thousands of distinct CDR3 sequences, less than 8.5% seen once. The data originate from a study of neurological immune-mediated disorders. For the unsorted libraries, 2 million PBMCs stored at -80 C served as input. Overall study results and limits: Patients with HTLV-1-associated myelopathy showed the most TCR clonal expansion. Those with multiple sclerosis showed the least, falling below healthy controls.

The V and J genes are TRBV20-1 and TRBJ2-1, with TRBD2 matching 11 bases. This TCR was sampled from a woman aged 40 to 49 in good health. The specimen sequenced was PBMCs. The CDR3 is CSASPLGLADYNEQFF. DNA for the CDR3: TGCAGTGCTAGCCCCCTGGGACTAGCGGATTACAATGAGCAGTTCTTC.